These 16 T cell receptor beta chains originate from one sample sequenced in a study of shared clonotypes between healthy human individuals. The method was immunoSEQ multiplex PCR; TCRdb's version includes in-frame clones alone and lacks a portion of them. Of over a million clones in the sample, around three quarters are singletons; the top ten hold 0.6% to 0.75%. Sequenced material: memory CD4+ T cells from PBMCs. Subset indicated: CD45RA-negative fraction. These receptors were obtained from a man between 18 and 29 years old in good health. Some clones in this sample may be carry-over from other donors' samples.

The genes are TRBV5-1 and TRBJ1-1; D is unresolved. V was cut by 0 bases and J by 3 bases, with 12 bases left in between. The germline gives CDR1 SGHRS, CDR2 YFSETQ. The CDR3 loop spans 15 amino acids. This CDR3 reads CASSLAQVADTEAFF. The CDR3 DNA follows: TGCGCCAGCAGCTTGGCCCAGGTTGCGGACACTGAAGCTTTCTTT.

CDR3 in amino acids: CAWSTSPRTVTQFF. CDR3 sequence (DNA): TGTGCCTGGAGTACCTCCCCACGGACAGTGACTCAGTTCTTC. The gene calls are TRBV30 and TRBJ2-1; TRBD1 might be the D (6 bases). This CDR3 has 14 residues. Trimming cost V 2 bases and J 13 bases, with 21 bases left between them. Germline V gene lookup returns CDR1 GTSNPN and CDR2 SVGIG (reference sequence). Full variable domain (missing parts from reference TRBV30 and TRBJ2-1): SQTIHQWPATLVQPVGSPLSLECTVEGTSNPNLYWYRQAAGRGLQLLFYSVGIGQISSEVPQNLSASRPQDRQFILSSKKLLLSDSGFYLCAWSTSPRTVTQFFGPGTRLTVL.

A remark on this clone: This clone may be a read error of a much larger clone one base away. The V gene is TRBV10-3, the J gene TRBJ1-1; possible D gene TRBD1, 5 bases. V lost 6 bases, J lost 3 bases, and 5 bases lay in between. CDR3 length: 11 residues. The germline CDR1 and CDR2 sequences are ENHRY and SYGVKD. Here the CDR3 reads CAIRGDTEAFF. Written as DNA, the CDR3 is TGTGCCATCAGGGGGGACACTGAAGCTTTCTTT.

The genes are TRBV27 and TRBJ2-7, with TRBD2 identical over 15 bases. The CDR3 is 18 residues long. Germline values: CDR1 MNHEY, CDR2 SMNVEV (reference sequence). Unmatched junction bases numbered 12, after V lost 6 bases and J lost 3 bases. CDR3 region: CASRQGLAGGVRYYEQYF. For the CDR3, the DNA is TGTGCCAGCAGACAGGGACTAGCGGGAGGAGTGCGGTACTACGAGCAGTACTTC.

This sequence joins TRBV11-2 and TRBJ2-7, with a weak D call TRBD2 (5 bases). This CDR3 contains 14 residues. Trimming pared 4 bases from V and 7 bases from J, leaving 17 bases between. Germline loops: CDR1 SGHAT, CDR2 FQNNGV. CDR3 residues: CASSSRQAAGEQYF. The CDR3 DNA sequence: TGTGCCAGCAGCTCGAGACAAGCGGCCGGGGAGCAGTACTTC.

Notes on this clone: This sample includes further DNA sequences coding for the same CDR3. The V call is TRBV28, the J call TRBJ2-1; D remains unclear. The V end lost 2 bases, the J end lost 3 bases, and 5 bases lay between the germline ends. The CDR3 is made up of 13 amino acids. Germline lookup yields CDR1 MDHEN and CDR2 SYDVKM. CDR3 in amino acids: CASSLGYYNEQFF. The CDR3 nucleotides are TGTGCCAGCAGTTTAGGGTACTACAATGAGCAGTTCTTC.

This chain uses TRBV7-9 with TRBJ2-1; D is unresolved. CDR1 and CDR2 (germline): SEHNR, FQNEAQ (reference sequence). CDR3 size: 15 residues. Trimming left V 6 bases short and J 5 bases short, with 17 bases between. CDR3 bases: TGTGCCAGCAGTCCGTTGGGCGGCCAACACAATGAGCAGTTCTTC. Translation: CASSPLGGQHNEQFF. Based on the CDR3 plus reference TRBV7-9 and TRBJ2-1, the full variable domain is DTGVSQNPRHKITKRGQNVTFRCDPISEHNRLYWYRQTLGQGPEFLTYFQNEAQLEKSRLLSDRFSAERPKGSFSTLEIQRTEQGDSAMYLCASSPLGGQHNEQFFGPGTRLTVL.

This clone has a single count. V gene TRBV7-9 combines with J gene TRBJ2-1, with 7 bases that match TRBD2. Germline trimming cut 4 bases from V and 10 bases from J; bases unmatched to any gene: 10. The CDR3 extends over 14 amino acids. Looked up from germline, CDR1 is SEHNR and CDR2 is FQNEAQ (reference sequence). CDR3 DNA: TGTGCCAGCAGCTCCCGACTAGCCAATGAGGAGCAGTTCTTC. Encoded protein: CASSSRLANEEQFF.

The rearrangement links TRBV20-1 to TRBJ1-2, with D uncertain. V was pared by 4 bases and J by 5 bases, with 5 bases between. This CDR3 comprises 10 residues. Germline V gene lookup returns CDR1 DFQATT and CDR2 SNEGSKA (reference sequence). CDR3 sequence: CSATGYGYTF. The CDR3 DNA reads TGCAGTGCTACGGGGTATGGCTACACCTTC.

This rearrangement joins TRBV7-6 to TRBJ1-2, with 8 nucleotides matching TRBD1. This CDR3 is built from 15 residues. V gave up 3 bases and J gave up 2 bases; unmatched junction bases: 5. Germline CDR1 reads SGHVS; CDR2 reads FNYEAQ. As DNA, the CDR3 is TGTGCCAGCAGCTTCGTGACAGGGGCCAACTATGGCTACACCTTC. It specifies CASSFVTGANYGYTF.

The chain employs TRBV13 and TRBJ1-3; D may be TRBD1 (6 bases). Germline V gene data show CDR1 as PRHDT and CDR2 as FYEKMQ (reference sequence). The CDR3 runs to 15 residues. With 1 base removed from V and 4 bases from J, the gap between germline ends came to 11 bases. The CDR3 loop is CASSLDIGGGNTIYF. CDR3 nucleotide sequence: TGTGCCAGCAGCTTAGACATAGGGGGAGGAAACACCATATATTTT.

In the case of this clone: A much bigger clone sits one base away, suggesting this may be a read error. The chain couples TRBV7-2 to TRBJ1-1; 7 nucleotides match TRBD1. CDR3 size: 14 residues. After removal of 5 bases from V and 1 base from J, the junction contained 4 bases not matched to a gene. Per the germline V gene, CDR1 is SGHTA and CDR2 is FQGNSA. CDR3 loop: CASSAQGSNTEAFF. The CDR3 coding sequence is TGTGCCAGCAGCGCACAGGGGTCGAACACTGAAGCTTTCTTT.

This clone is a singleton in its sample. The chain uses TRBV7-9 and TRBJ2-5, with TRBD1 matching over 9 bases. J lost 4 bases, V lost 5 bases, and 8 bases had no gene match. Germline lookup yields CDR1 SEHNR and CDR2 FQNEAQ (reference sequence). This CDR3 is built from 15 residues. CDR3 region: CASSPRLDRGETQYF. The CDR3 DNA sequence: TGTGCCAGCAGCCCCCGCCTGGACAGGGGAGAGACCCAGTACTTC.

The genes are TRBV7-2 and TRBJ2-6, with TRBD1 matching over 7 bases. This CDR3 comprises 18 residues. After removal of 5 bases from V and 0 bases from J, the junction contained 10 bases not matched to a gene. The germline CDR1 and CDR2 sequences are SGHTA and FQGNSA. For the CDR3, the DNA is TGTGCCAGCAGCCCGCACCCGGGACAGAGCTCTGGGGCCAACGTCCTGACTTTC. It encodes CASSPHPGQSSGANVLTF.

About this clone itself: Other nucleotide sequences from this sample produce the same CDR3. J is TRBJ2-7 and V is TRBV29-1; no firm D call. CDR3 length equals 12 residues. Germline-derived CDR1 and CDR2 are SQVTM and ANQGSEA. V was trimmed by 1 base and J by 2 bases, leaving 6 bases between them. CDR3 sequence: CSVEGGTYEQYF. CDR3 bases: TGCAGCGTTGAAGGGGGTACCTACGAGCAGTACTTC.

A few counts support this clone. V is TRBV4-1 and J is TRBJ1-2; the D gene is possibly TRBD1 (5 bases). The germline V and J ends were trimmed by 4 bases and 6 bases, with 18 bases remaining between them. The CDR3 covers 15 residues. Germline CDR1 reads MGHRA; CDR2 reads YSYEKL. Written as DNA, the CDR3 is TGCGCCAGCAGCCGAAGGATGTCAGGGACTGATGGCTACACCTTC. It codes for CASSRRMSGTDGYTF.